The subject of this entry is one T cell receptor beta chain. This entry belongs to a study of T cell changes during pregnancy in multiple sclerosis. TCRdb's copy holds only in-frame clones and misses some; the assay was immunoSEQ multiplex PCR. The repertoire holds 75,000 to 95,000 clones, with approximately 92% as singletons. V lost 1 base and J 6 bases, leaving 10 bases between the germline ends. From germline, CDR1 is SGHAT and CDR2 FQDESV (reference sequence). The CDR3 totals 14 residues. Sequences were derived from peripheral blood, sampled after pregnancy. The chain carries TRBV11-1 and TRBJ2-1, with D possibly matching TRBD2 (5 bases). This receptor was taken from a female donor with multiple sclerosis, enrolled in a pregnancy study. CDR3 coding DNA: TGTGCCAGCAGCTTAGGGCTAGCCGGCAATGAGCAGTTCTTC. It codes for CASSLGLAGNEQFF.